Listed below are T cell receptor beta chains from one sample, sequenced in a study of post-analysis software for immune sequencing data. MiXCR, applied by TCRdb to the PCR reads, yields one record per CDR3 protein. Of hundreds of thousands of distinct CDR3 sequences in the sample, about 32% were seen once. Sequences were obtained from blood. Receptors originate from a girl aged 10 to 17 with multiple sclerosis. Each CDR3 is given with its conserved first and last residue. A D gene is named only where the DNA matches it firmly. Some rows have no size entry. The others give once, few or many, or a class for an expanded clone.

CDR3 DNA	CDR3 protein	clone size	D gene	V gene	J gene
TGCGCCAGCAGCTTGCCGGGACAGAATACGCAGTATTTT	CASSLPGQNTQYF	few	TRBD1	TRBV5-1	TRBJ2-3
TGCGCCAGCAGCCCGACCACGCAGGGGTCCTACGAGCAGTACTTC	CASSPTTQGSYEQYF	many	NA	TRBV4-1	TRBJ2-7
TGTGCCATCAGTGAGGGTGACCTCTCCTACGAGCAGTACTTC	CAISEGDLSYEQYF	NA	NA	TRBV10-3	TRBJ2-7
TGTGCCAGCAGCGGACGAGGGAAGGACGAGCAGTACTTC	CASSGRGKDEQYF	many	NA	TRBV12-3/TRBV12-4	TRBJ2-7
TGTGCCAGCAGGGACGCGGGGGGCCTCAACAATGAGCAGTTCTTC	CASRDAGGLNNEQFF	NA	TRBD2	TRBV6-5	TRBJ2-1
TGTGCCAGCAGCTTGGGATGGCGAAGCTCCTACGAGCAGTACTTC	CASSLGWRSSYEQYF	NA	NA	TRBV7-2	TRBJ2-7
TGTGCCAGCAGCGTAGGTATCTACAATGAGCAGTACTTC	CASSVGIYNEQYF	once	NA	TRBV9	TRBJ2-5
TGCAGCGTTGGACTCTCCTACGAGCAGTACTTC	CSVGLSYEQYF	few	NA	TRBV29-1	TRBJ2-7
TGTGCCAGCAGCTTGACACCTACCTACGAGCAGTACTTC	CASSLTPTYEQYF	many	NA	TRBV5-4	TRBJ2-7
TGCAGTGCTAGAGCCCCAGCGGGAGCAGTCAATGAGCAGTTCTTC	CSARAPAGAVNEQFF	NA	TRBD2	TRBV20-1	TRBJ2-1
TGCGCCAGCAGCTTCCCGCCCCGGGACGCCTGGAGATCGTATGAGCAGTTCTTC	CASSFPPRDAWRSYEQFF	few	NA	TRBV5-1	TRBJ2-1
TGCACCAGCAGCCAAGATTTCGAGCGGAGCTCCTACGAGCAGTACTTC	CTSSQDFERSSYEQYF	NA	NA	TRBV1	TRBJ2-7
TGCGCCAGCAGCCAAGGCGGGGACAGGGATGGCTACACCTTC	CASSQGGDRDGYTF	NA	TRBD1	TRBV4-1	TRBJ1-2
TGTGCCAGCAGTTTGTCGGTTGGCATCTTATCCTACAATGAGCAGTTCTTC	CASSLSVGILSYNEQFF	NA	NA	TRBV28	TRBJ2-1
TGTGCCACCAGCTACAGAGGGACAGATCAAGAGACCCAGTACTTC	CATSYRGTDQETQYF	NA	TRBD1	TRBV28	TRBJ2-5
TGTGCCAGCAGCTTAGCACTTTGGGCCCCGCAGCGGTACTTC	CASSLALWAPQRYF	NA	NA	TRBV11-2	TRBJ2-5
TGTGCCAGCAGTTTATCAGGCGTACCCACAGATACGCAGTATTTT	CASSLSGVPTDTQYF	few	NA	TRBV28	TRBJ2-3
TGTGCCAGCAGGGATATAATACAGGGGGCAGGTGGCTACACCTTC	CASRDIIQGAGGYTF	few	TRBD1	TRBV6-5	TRBJ1-2
TGCGCCAGCAGCTTGGATGGGGAAGGAAGCACTGAAGCTTTCTTT	CASSLDGEGSTEAFF	NA	NA	TRBV5-1	TRBJ1-1
TGCAGTGCTAGCCCCCTCCGACGGGCGAGCTCCTACAATGAGCAGTTCTTC	CSASPLRRASSYNEQFF	NA	NA	TRBV20-1	TRBJ2-1
TGTGCCAGCAGGCTCGGCCGGGACAGGGACGAAAAACTGTTTTTT	CASRLGRDRDEKLFF	NA	TRBD1	TRBV12-3/TRBV12-4	TRBJ1-4
TGCAGTGCTACCAAGGACAGGGGGCTTCAGCCCCAGCATTTT	CSATKDRGLQPQHF	few	TRBD1	TRBV20-1	TRBJ1-5
TGCGCCAGCAGCCAAGGACAGGGCTATTACTTTGGCGCTGGGGCCAACGTCCTGACTTTC	CASSQGQGYYFGAGANVLTF	once	TRBD1	TRBV4-1	TRBJ2-6
TGTGCCAGCAGTGAATCGGGACTAGCGGCCACAGATACGCAGTATTTT	CASSESGLAATDTQYF	few	TRBD2	TRBV25-1	TRBJ2-3
TGTGCCAGTAGGCGGGGACAGGGCTCCTACAATGAGCAGTTCTTC	CASRRGQGSYNEQFF	NA	TRBD1	TRBV19	TRBJ2-1
TGTGCCAGCAGTGACTCCGAGAGGGGACAGGCCAACTCTAACTATGGCTACACCTTC	CASSDSERGQANSNYGYTF	many	TRBD1	TRBV6-4	TRBJ1-2
TGTGCCAGCAGCCCTCGTCTTTTAGGAGCCCAGTACTTC	CASSPRLLGAQYF	NA	NA	TRBV7-2	TRBJ2-7
TGCGCCAGCAGCTTGTTTCCTAGCGGGACTTCCCACTCCTACAATGAGCAGTTCTTC	CASSLFPSGTSHSYNEQFF	NA	TRBD2	TRBV5-1	TRBJ2-1
TGTGCCAGCAGCTTAGTTTTCGGGCAAAACAATGAGCAGTTCTTC	CASSLVFGQNNEQFF	NA	NA	TRBV7-2	TRBJ2-1
TGTGCCAGCAGCCCCGACAGGTCGGGTGAGACCCAGTACTTC	CASSPDRSGETQYF	NA	NA	TRBV6-5	TRBJ2-5
TGTGCCAGCAGCTTAGGTTTGGCGGGCCGTAGCACAGATACGCAGTATTTT	CASSLGLAGRSTDTQYF	few	NA	TRBV7-9	TRBJ2-3
TGCGCCAGCAGCCCCGAAGCGGGACCCTACGAGCAGTACTTC	CASSPEAGPYEQYF	many	TRBD2	TRBV5-1	TRBJ2-7
TGTGCCAGCAGGCTAGCGGACCGTCATAACCTTAACTTC	CASRLADRHNLNF	few	TRBD2	TRBV6-5	TRBJ2-1
TGTGCCAGCAGCTCCCGGGACAGGGTAGGTCAGCGGAGCACAGATACGCAGTATTTT	CASSSRDRVGQRSTDTQYF	NA	TRBD1	TRBV7-2	TRBJ2-3
TGTGCCAGCAGCCAAGAAAGTCTAGATACGCAGTATTTT	CASSQESLDTQYF	few	NA	TRBV3-1	TRBJ2-3
TGCGCCAGCAGCTTGGGGGTGGCGAATCCCTACGAGCAGTACTTC	CASSLGVANPYEQYF	NA	NA	TRBV5-1	TRBJ2-7
TGTGCCAGCAGCTTAGCGTCGCAGGGAGCGGACAATGAGCAGTTCTTC	CASSLASQGADNEQFF	NA	NA	TRBV7-9	TRBJ2-1
NA	CASSLMVGEGASIKFF	few	NA	TRBV12-3/TRBV12-4	TRBJ2-1
TGTGCCAGCAGCGCCGCAGGGGGCCTCACTGAAGCTTTCTTT	CASSAAGGLTEAFF	NA	TRBD1	TRBV11-2	TRBJ1-1
TGCAGTGCTAGTAGGACAGGCCCCGGGGAGAGCAATCAGCCCCAGCATTTT	CSASRTGPGESNQPQHF	NA	TRBD1	TRBV20-1	TRBJ1-5
TGTGCCAGCAGCCCGGATGGGGGGAGGATCAATTCACCCCTCCACTTT	CASSPDGGRINSPLHF	NA	NA	TRBV7-2	TRBJ1-6
TGCAGTGCTAGAGATTACAAAACTAACTATGGCTACACCTTC	CSARDYKTNYGYTF	few	NA	TRBV20-1	TRBJ1-2